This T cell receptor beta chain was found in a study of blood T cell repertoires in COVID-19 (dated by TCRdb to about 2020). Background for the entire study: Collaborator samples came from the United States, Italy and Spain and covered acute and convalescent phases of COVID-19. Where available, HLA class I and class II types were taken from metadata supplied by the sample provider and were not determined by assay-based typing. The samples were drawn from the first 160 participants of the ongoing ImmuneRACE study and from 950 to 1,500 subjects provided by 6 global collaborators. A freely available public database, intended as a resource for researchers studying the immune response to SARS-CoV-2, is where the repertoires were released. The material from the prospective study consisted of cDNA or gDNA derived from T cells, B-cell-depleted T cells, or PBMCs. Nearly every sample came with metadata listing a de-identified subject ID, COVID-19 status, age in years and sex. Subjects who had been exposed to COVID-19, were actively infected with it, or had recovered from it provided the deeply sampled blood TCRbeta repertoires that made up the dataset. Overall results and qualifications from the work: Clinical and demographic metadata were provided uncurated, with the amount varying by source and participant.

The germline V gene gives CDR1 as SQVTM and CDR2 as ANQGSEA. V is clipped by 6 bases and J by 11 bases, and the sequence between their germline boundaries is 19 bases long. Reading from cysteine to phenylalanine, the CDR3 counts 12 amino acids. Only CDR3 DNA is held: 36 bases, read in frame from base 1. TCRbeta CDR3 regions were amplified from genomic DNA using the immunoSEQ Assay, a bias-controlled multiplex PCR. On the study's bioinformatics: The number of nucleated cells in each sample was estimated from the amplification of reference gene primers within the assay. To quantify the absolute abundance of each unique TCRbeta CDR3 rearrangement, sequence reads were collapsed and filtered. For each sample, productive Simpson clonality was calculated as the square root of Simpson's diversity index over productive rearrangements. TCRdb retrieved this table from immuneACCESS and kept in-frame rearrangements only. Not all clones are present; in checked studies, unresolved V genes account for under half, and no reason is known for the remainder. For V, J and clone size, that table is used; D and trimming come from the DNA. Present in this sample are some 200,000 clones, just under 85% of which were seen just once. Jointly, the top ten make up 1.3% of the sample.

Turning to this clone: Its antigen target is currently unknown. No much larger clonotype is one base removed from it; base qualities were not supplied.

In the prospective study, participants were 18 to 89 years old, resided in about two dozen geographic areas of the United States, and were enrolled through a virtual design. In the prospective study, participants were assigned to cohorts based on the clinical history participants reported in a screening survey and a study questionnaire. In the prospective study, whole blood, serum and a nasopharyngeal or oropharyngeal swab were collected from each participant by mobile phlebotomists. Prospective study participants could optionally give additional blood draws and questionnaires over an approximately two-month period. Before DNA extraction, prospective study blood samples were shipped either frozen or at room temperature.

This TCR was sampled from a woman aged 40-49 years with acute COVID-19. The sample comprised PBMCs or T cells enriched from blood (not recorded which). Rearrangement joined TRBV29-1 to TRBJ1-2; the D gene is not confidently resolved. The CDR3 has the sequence CSVRDPFDAYTF. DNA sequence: TGCAGCGTCCGTGATCCGTTTGATGCGTACACCTTC.